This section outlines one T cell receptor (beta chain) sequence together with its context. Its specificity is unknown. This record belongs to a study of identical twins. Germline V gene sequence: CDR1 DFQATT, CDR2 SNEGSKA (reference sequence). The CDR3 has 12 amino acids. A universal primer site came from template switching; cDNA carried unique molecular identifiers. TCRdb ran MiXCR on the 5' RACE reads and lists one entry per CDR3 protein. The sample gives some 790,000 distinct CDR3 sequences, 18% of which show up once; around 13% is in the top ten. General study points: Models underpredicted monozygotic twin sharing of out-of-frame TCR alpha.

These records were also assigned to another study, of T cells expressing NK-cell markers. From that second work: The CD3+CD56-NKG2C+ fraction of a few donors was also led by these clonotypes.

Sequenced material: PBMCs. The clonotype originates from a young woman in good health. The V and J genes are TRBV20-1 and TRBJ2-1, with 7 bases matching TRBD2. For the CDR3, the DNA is TGCAGCCAGGCGCGGGGGAGGGGTGAGCAGTTCTTC. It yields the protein CSQARGRGEQFF.